Listed below are T cell receptor beta chains from one sample, sequenced in a study of Graves' ophthalmopathy and Graves' hyperthyroidism. TCRdb reanalysed the multiplex PCR reads using MiXCR and keeps one entry per CDR3 protein. The sample includes 1 million to 1.3 million distinct CDR3 sequences, less than 45% of them seen just once. The sequencing input was peripheral blood or thyroid tissue (not recorded which). The source is an adult man with Graves' hyperthyroidism. CDR3s include the opening cysteine and the closing phenylalanine or tryptophan. D genes are given only for firm matches. For some rows the clone size is stated as once, few or many, or as a class when expanded; others skip it.

j_gene | d_gene | abundance | v_gene | CDR3nt | CDR3aa
TRBJ1-2 | NA | few | TRBV18 | TGTGCCAGCTCACCACGCTTGGGGGCGCCGGGTGGCTACACCTTC | CASSPRLGAPGGYTF
TRBJ1-1 | NA | NA | TRBV25-1 | TGTGCCAGCGTTGAAGGGGGGGGCACTGAAGCTTTCTTT | CASVEGGGTEAFF
TRBJ2-7 | NA | NA | TRBV6-6 | TGTGCCAGCAGTGAAAGGGGGAGTGCCTACGAGCAGTACTTC | CASSERGSAYEQYF
TRBJ2-7 | TRBD2 | NA | TRBV7-2 | TGTGCCAGCAGCCCTCTACTAGCGGGGGGCCAGAGCTCCTACGAGCAGTACTTC | CASSPLLAGGQSSYEQYF
TRBJ2-7 | TRBD1 | many | TRBV2 | TGTGCCAGGGGACAGAGCCTTAGCTCCTACGAGCAGTACTTC | CARGQSLSSYEQYF
TRBJ2-7 | NA | few | TRBV27 | TGTGCCAGCAGTTTATCTCAGAGATCCTACGAGCAGTACTTC | CASSLSQRSYEQYF
TRBJ1-2 | NA | many | TRBV5-1 | TGCGCCAGCAGCTTCGGGGGCCACGATGGCTACACCTTC | CASSFGGHDGYTF
TRBJ2-7 | NA | many | TRBV12-3/TRBV12-4 | TGTGCCAGCAGAAAGCGGACCTACGAGCAGTACTTC | CASRKRTYEQYF
TRBJ2-7 | TRBD2 | NA | TRBV10-3 | TGTGCCATCACCAAGGGACTAGCGGGAGACTACGAGCAGTACTTC | CAITKGLAGDYEQYF
TRBJ2-2 | NA | NA | TRBV25-1 | TGTGCCAGCAAGGGAGGCGAGAACACCGGGGAGCTGTTTTTT | CASKGGENTGELFF
TRBJ2-7 | NA | many | TRBV5-1 | TGCGCCAGCAGCGCGGACACGGACTACGAGCAGTACTTC | CASSADTDYEQYF
TRBJ1-2 | NA | NA | TRBV6-2/TRBV6-3 | TGTGCCAGCAGAGCCCGAGCTCAGGGCTCTAACGGCTACACCTTC | CASRARAQGSNGYTF
TRBJ1-1 | NA | NA | TRBV28 | TGTGCCAGCAGGACGGGGCATCTCGGGAACACTGAAGCTTTCTTT | CASRTGHLGNTEAFF
TRBJ2-5 | NA | NA | TRBV25-1 | TGTGCCAGCAGTGAATTGGCCGAGACCCAGTACTTC | CASSELAETQYF
TRBJ2-7 | TRBD1 | NA | TRBV5-6 | TGTGCCAGCAGCTTGGTGACAGGGGTCTCCTACGAGCAGTACTTC | CASSLVTGVSYEQYF
TRBJ1-1 | TRBD1 | NA | TRBV20-1 | TGCAGTGCTAGCCGGCAGGGGGGCACTGAAGCTTTCTTT | CSASRQGGTEAFF
TRBJ1-4 | NA | many | TRBV12-3/TRBV12-4 | TGTGCCAGCAGCCAGGCAGCTGAAACTAATGAAAAACTGTTTTTT | CASSQAAETNEKLFF
TRBJ1-1 | TRBD1 | many | TRBV10-3 | TGTGCCATCAGTGCGATGGGACAGTTCCATCAGAACACTGAAGCTTTCTTT | CAISAMGQFHQNTEAFF
TRBJ1-1 | NA | many | TRBV6-6 | TGTGCCAGCAGTACAGACAGGTCGCGAGCTTTCTTT | CASSTDRSRAFF
TRBJ2-5 | NA | few | TRBV10-2 | TGCGCCAGCAGTTGGACCCAGTACTTC | CASSWTQYF
TRBJ2-6 | NA | NA | TRBV28 | TGTGCCAGCAGTTTGCCAGGGAGGAGTTCTGGGGCCAACGTCCTGACTTTC | CASSLPGRSSGANVLTF
TRBJ2-5 | TRBD2 | NA | TRBV10-2 | TGTGCCAGCAGCGGGGGCCGGTACTTC | CASSGGRYF
TRBJ1-2 | NA | NA | TRBV2 | TGTGCCAGCAGCGAAGGGGCTTTGTCGTCTGGCTACACCTTC | CASSEGALSSGYTF
TRBJ1-5 | NA | NA | TRBV20-1 | TGCAGTGTACAGCCGAATCAGCCCCAGCATTTT | CSVQPNQPQHF
TRBJ1-3 | TRBD1 | NA | TRBV6-6 | TGTGCCAGCAGCGCGACAGGGGTCGAGGGAAACACCATATATTTT | CASSATGVEGNTIYF